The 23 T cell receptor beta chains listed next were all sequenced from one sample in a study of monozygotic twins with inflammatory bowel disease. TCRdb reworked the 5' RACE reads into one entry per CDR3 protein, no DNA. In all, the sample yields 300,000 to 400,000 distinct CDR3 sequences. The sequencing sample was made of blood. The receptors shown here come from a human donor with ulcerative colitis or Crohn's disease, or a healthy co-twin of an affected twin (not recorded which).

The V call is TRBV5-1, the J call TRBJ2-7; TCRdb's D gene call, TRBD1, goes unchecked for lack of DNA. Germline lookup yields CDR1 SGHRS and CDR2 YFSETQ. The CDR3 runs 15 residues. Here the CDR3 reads CASSLDGTGSYEQYF.

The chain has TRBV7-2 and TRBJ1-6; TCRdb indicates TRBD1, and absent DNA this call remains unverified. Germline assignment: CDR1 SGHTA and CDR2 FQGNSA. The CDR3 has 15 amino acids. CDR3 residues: CASSFRGIGNSPLHF.

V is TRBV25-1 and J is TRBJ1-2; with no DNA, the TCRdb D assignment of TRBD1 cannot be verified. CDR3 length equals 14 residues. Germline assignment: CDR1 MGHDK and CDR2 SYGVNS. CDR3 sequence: CASSPSTGGYGYTF.

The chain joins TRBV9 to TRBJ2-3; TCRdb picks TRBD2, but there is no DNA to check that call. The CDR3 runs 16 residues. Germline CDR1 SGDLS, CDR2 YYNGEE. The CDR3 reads CASSSTSGSSTDTQYF.

This CDR3 reads CASSPRASTGELFF. The chain has TRBV11-2 and TRBJ2-2; TCRdb's D call of TRBD1 is untestable without DNA. Germline V CDR1 and CDR2: SGHAT, FQNNGV. The CDR3 spans 14 residues.

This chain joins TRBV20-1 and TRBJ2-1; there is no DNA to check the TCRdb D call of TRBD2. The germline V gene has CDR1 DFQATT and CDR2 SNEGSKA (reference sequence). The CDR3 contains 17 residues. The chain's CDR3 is CSVLRAGGQSSYNEQFF.

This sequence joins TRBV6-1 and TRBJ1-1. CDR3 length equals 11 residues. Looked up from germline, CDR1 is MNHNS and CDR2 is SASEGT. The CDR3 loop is CASKRNTEAFF.

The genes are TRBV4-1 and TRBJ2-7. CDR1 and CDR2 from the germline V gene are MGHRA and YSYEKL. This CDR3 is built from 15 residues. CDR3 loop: CASSEGGTGPYEQYF.

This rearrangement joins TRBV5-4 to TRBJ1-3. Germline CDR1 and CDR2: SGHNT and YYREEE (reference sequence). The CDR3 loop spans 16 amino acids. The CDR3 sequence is CASSLARAESGNTIYF.

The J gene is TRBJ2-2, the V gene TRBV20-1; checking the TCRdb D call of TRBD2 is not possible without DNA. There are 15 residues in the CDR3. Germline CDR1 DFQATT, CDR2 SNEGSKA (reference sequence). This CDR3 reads CSARDAGANTGELFF.

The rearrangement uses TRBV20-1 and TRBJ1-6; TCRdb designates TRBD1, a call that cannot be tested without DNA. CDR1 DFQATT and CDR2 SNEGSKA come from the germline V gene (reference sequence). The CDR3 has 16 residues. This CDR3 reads CSARVVGGLGGSPLHF.

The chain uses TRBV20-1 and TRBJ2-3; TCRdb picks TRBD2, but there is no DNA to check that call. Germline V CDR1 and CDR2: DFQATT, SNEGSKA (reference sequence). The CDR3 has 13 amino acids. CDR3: CSAPGGVGDTQYF.

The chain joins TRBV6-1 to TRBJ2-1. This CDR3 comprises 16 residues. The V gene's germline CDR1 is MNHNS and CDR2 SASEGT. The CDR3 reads CASSEYRRSTYNEQFF.

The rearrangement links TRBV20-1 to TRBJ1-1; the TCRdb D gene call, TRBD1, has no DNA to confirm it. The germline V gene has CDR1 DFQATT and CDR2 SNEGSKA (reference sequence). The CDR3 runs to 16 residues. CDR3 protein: CSARLIRQGLNTEAFF.

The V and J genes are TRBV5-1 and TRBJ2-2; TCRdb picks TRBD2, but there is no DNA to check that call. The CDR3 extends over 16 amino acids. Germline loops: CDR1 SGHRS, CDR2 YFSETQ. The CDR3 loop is CASTLGAGANTGELFF.

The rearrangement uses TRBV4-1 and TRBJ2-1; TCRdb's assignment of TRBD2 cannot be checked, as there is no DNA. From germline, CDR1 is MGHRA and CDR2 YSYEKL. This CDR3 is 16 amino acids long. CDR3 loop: CASSQGHSGRLDEQFF.

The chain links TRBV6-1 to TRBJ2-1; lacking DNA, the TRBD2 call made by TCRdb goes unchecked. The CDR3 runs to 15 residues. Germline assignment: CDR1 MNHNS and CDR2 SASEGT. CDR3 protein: CASSERLAGSNERFF.

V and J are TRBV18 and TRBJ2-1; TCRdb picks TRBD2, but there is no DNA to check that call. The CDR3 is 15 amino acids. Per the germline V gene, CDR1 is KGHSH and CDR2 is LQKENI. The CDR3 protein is CASSPQLAGSNEQFF.

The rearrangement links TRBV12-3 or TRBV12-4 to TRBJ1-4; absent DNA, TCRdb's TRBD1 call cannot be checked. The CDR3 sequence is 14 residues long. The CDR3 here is CASSRGQEHEKLFF.

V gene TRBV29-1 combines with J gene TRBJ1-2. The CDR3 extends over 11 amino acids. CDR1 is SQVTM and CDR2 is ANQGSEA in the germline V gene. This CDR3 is CSASKGNGYTF. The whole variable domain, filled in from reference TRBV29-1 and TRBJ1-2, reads SAVISQKPSRDICQRGTSLTIQCQVDSQVTMMFWYRQQPGQSLTLIATANQGSEATYESGFVIDKFPISRPNLTFSTLTVSNMSPEDSSIYLCSASKGNGYTFGSGTRLTVV.

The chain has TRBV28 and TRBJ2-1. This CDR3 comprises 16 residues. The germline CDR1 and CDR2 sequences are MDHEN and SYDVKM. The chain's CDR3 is CASSFESGGSYNEQFF.

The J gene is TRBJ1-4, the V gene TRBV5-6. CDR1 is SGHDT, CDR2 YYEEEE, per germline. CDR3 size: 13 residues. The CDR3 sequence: CASSLPTNEKLFF.

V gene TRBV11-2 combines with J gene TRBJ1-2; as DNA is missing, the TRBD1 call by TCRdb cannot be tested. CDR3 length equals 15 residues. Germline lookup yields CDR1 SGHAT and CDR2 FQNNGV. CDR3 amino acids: CASSLRTQGFYGYTF.